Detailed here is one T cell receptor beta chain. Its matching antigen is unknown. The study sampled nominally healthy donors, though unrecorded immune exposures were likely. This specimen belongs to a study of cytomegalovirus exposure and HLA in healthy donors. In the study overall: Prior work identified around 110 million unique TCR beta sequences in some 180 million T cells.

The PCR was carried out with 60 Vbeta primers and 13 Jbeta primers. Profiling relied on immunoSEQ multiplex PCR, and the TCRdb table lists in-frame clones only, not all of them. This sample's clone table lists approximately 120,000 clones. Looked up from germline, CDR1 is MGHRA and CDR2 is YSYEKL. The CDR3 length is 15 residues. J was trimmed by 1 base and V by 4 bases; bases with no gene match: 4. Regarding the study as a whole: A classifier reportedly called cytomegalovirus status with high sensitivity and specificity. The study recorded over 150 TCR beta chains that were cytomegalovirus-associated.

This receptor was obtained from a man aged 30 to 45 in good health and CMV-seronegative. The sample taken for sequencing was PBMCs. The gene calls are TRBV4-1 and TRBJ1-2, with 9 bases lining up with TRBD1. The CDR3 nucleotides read TGCGCCAGCAGCCCCGGACAGGGGATTAACTATGGCTACACCTTC. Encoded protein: CASSPGQGINYGYTF.